This T cell receptor beta chain was recorded in a study of blood T cell repertoires in COVID-19. As for the study in general: From the United States, Italy and Spain came samples of acute and convalescent COVID-19. PBMCs, B-cell-depleted T cells, or T cells provided the cDNA or gDNA that made up the material.

Per the study methods: Counts of nucleated cells, estimated from reference gene primer amplification, were obtained. This table comes from immunoSEQ multiplex PCR, and its TCRdb copy is limited to in-frame clones, with some not included. That table is the source of V, J and clone size, and D and trimming were worked out from the DNA. The data hold some 130,000 clones, with around 85% observed a single time. Germline values: CDR1 PRHDT, CDR2 FYEKMQ (reference sequence). The CDR3 covers 18 residues. Trimming took 0 bases from V and 5 from J; bases not matched to a gene: 10. This receptor was identified in a human donor in a cohort sampled during active COVID-19. This chain links TRBV13 with TRBJ2-5; 12 nucleotides agree with TRBD2. The sequencing input was peripheral blood. CDR3 bases: TGTGCCAGCAGCTTAGGCCCCTCTAGCGGGGGGGCCGGTGAGACCCAGTACTTC. This codes for CASSLGPSSGGAGETQYF.